The 22 T cell receptor beta chains given below trace back to one sample, sequenced in a study of T cells expressing NK-cell markers. One entry per CDR3 protein, without DNA, is what TCRdb gives after re-calling the 5' RACE reads. The sample totals about 150,000 distinct CDR3 sequences; its top ten clones hold over 35%. Material: blood T cells: a sorted CD56 or NKG2C T cell subset, CD4+ or CD8+ T cells, or bulk PBMC T cells (not recorded which). The receptors stem from a woman in her fifties or sixties in good health.

The chain carries TRBV6-5 and TRBJ2-5; as DNA is missing, the TRBD2 call by TCRdb cannot be tested. The V gene's germline CDR1 is MNHEY and CDR2 SVGAGI. The CDR3 contains 14 residues. CDR3 residues: CASTPSRREETQYF.

This chain connects TRBV29-1 to TRBJ2-3; TCRdb reports TRBD2, a call that lacks DNA to check it against. This CDR3 region has 13 residues. Germline loops: CDR1 SQVTM, CDR2 ANQGSEA. CDR3 in amino acids: CSVQREWSDTQYF.

This sequence joins TRBV12-3 or TRBV12-4 and TRBJ1-1. CDR3 size: 14 residues. The chain's CDR3 is CASRRTDMNTEAFF.

The chain recombines TRBV13 with TRBJ1-4. The CDR3 totals 15 residues. Looked up from germline, CDR1 is PRHDT and CDR2 is FYEKMQ (reference sequence). This CDR3 is CASSAYREGYEKLFF.

This sequence joins TRBV7-8 and TRBJ2-1; absent DNA, TCRdb's TRBD1 call cannot be checked. Germline CDR1 SGHVS, CDR2 FQNEAQ. This CDR3 has 15 residues. CDR3: CASSLGQYSYNEQFF.

The rearrangement uses TRBV7-9 and TRBJ2-2; TCRdb picks TRBD1, but there is no DNA to check that call. CDR1 and CDR2 (germline): SEHNR, FQNEAQ (reference sequence). This CDR3 region has 14 residues. The chain's CDR3 is CASSSSGATGELFF.

The gene calls are TRBV20-1 and TRBJ2-2; TCRdb names TRBD2, which stays unverified in the absence of DNA. This CDR3 contains 15 residues. Per germline, CDR1 DFQATT and CDR2 SNEGSKA (reference sequence). CDR3 sequence reads: CSAKSGSRDTGELFF.

The gene calls are TRBV7-8 and TRBJ2-3. CDR1 SGHVS and CDR2 FQNEAQ come from the germline V gene. The CDR3 totals 13 residues. The chain's CDR3 is CASSLVPVDTQYF. Full variable domain (missing parts from reference TRBV7-8 and TRBJ2-3): GAGVSQSPRYKVAKRGQDVALRCDPISGHVSLFWYQQALGQGPEFLTYFQNEAQLDKSGLPSDRFFAERPEGSVSTLKIQRTQQEDSAVYLCASSLVPVDTQYFGPGTRLTVL.

This rearrangement joins TRBV18 to TRBJ2-3. The CDR3 runs to 14 residues. Germline CDR1 and CDR2: KGHSH and LQKENI. CDR3 amino acids: CASSLSISTDTQYF.

This chain uses TRBV4-1 with TRBJ2-3; TCRdb names TRBD2, which stays unverified in the absence of DNA. The CDR3 loop spans 15 amino acids. Germline-derived CDR1 and CDR2 are MGHRA and YSYEKL. CDR3 protein: CASSQGTGERNTQYF.

This chain links TRBV4-1 with TRBJ2-3; TCRdb picks TRBD2, but there is no DNA to check that call. The V gene's germline CDR1 is MGHRA and CDR2 YSYEKL. The CDR3 covers 18 residues. The chain's CDR3 is CASSQDLLAGISTDTQYF.

This chain links TRBV3-1 with TRBJ2-2. The CDR3 spans 15 residues. The germline V gene encodes CDR1 LGHDT and CDR2 YNNKEL (reference sequence). This CDR3 is CASSQDRRGTGELFF.

The V gene is TRBV12-3 or TRBV12-4, the J gene TRBJ2-1; TCRdb names TRBD1, which stays unverified in the absence of DNA. This CDR3 comprises 14 residues. CDR3 in amino acids: CASSGQGTYNEQFF.

The J gene is TRBJ2-1, the V gene TRBV11-3; the TCRdb call, TRBD2, lacks DNA for checking. This CDR3 is 17 amino acids long. CDR1 and CDR2 from the germline V gene are SGHNT and YENEEA. CDR3 protein: CASSLAPFSGIYNEQFF.

The chain joins TRBV14 to TRBJ2-3; TCRdb picks TRBD2, but there is no DNA to check that call. Germline CDR1 SGHDN, CDR2 FVKESK. This CDR3 has 15 residues. CDR3 amino acids: CASSQTSGRRDTQYF.

The CDR3 spells CSASPSGEAAEAFF. V is TRBV20-1 and J is TRBJ1-1; checking the TCRdb D call of TRBD1 is not possible without DNA. In germline, CDR1 is DFQATT, CDR2 SNEGSKA (reference sequence). The CDR3 runs to 14 residues.

CDR3 sequence reads: CASSQVDSDNEQFF. This chain joins TRBV3-1 and TRBJ2-1. This CDR3 contains 14 residues. Germline V lookup: CDR1 LGHDT, CDR2 YNNKEL (reference sequence).

The chain couples TRBV10-3 to TRBJ1-2; TCRdb picks TRBD1, but there is no DNA to check that call. The germline CDR1 and CDR2 sequences are ENHRY and SYGVKD. This CDR3 has 13 residues. CDR3 amino acids: CAISSDSLDGYTF.

V usage is TRBV5-5 and J usage is TRBJ2-1. The CDR3 extends over 14 amino acids. The germline V gene has CDR1 SGHKS and CDR2 YYEKEE (reference sequence). CDR3 sequence: CASSFVGAPNEQFF. The full variable domain, rest sourced from reference TRBV5-5 and TRBJ2-1, is DAGVTQSPTHLIKTRGQQVTLRCSPISGHKSVSWYQQVLGQGPQFIFQYYEKEERGRGNFPDRFSARQFPNYSSELNVNALLLGDSALYLCASSFVGAPNEQFFGPGTRLTVL.

This sequence joins TRBV24-1 and TRBJ1-2. CDR1 is KGHDR and CDR2 is SFDVKD in the germline V gene. There are 13 residues in the CDR3. The CDR3 loop is CATSDEPDYGYTF.

This chain uses TRBV7-9 with TRBJ2-5; checking the TCRdb D call of TRBD1 is not possible without DNA. This CDR3 region has 13 residues. Germline CDR1 and CDR2: SEHNR and FQNEAQ (reference sequence). The chain's CDR3 is CASSKPGWETQYF.

J is TRBJ2-5 and V is TRBV6-5. This CDR3 has 15 amino acids. Germline V gene sequence: CDR1 MNHEY, CDR2 SVGAGI. The CDR3 sequence is CASSYDDRDQETQYF.